A single sample is the source of the 28 T cell receptor beta chains below, sequenced in a study of T cells in Graves' hyperthyroidism and ophthalmopathy. The TCR beta CDR3 regions underwent amplification using RNA transcripts as the source. The HTBI set primed first-round TCR CDR3 RT-PCR. TCRdb ran MiXCR on the multiplex PCR reads and lists one entry per CDR3 protein. The table lists about 410,000 distinct CDR3 sequences, about 14% of them singletons. The sequencing input was blood. Every receptor here comes from a man aged 18-30 years with Graves' ophthalmopathy.

This clonotype was detected ten times or more. This chain joins TRBV29-1 and TRBJ2-3, with D possibly being TRBD2 (6 bases). Trimming took 4 bases from V and 2 from J, leaving 10 bases between them. Germline V lookup: CDR1 SQVTM, CDR2 ANQGSEA. The CDR3 length is 13 residues. CDR3 nucleotide sequence: TGCAGCGTTGTGGGGGGTGACACAGATACGCAGTATTTT. It specifies CSVVGGDTDTQYF.

This clonotype has a count of ten or more. The rearrangement joins TRBV10-3 to TRBJ2-3; 11 nucleotides agree with TRBD2. The CDR3 loop spans 17 amino acids. The V and J ends lost 4 bases and 3 bases, in that order; junction bases with no gene match: 9. Germline CDR1 is ENHRY and CDR2 is SYGVKD. The CDR3 protein is CAISATPSGGTTDTQYF. Here the CDR3 DNA reads TGTGCCATCAGTGCCACGCCTAGCGGGGGGACAACAGATACGCAGTATTTT.

The chain recombines TRBV19 with TRBJ2-2, with 12 nucleotides matching TRBD2. With V trimmed by 9 bases and J by 4 bases, 9 bases remained unmatched. This CDR3 is built from 16 residues. The germline CDR1 and CDR2 sequences are LNHDA and SQIVND (reference sequence). The CDR3 spells CASRRGLAGSTGELFF. In nucleotides, the CDR3 is TGTGCCAGCAGACGCGGACTAGCGGGAAGCACCGGGGAGCTGTTTTTT.

This chain connects TRBV5-6 to TRBJ1-3; TRBD1 might be the D (6 bases). CDR1 is SGHDT, CDR2 YYEEEE, per germline. The length of the CDR3 is 15 residues. With 4 bases removed from V and 1 base from J, the gap between germline ends came to 12 bases. CDR3 nucleotides: TGTGCCAGCAGCGCCGGGACAACTTCTGGAAACACCATATATTTT. This encodes CASSAGTTSGNTIYF.

This clonotype appeared many times. This rearrangement joins TRBV30 to TRBJ2-3; 7 nucleotides align to TRBD2. Germline loops: CDR1 GTSNPN, CDR2 SVGIG (reference sequence). V dropped 0 bases and J dropped 2; count of bases not matched to a gene: 5. The CDR3 has 15 residues. In DNA form, the CDR3 reads TGTGCCTGGAGTGTGGGGGGGGACCTCACAGATACGCAGTATTTT. This translates into CAWSVGGDLTDTQYF.

This clonotype was counted only a few times. The V gene is TRBV19, the J gene TRBJ1-5, with a possible D match to TRBD1 (5 bases). CDR1 is LNHDA and CDR2 is SQIVND in the germline V gene (reference sequence). The CDR3 runs to 18 residues. V shed 0 bases and J shed 1 base, with 16 bases lying between them. CDR3 bases: TGTGCCAGTAGTATAGATTACGGGGTCCGGGACAGCAATCAGCCCCAGCATTTT. This codes for CASSIDYGVRDSNQPQHF.

The chain is built from TRBV4-1 and TRBJ2-7, with TRBD2 matching over 10 bases. V lost 3 bases and J lost 4; bases outside the gene matches: 6. The V gene's germline CDR1 is MGHRA and CDR2 YSYEKL. This CDR3 is built from 15 residues. For the CDR3, the DNA is TGCGCCAGCAGCCATTTACTAGCGGGACGGTACGAGCAGTACTTC. It specifies CASSHLLAGRYEQYF.

To note about this clonotype: A much larger clone sits a single nucleotide away, making a read error possible. The V and J genes are TRBV2 and TRBJ2-3; the D gene is possibly TRBD1 (5 bases). Germline V lookup: CDR1 SNHLY, CDR2 FYNNEI. V was trimmed by 8 bases and J by 6 bases, leaving 15 bases between them. The CDR3 is 13 residues long. The DNA for the CDR3 is TGTGCCAGCCTACAGGTTGGGGCGGATACGCAGTATTTT. Protein product: CASLQVGADTQYF.

Worth noting for this clonotype: Given a much more abundant clone one base away, this may be a read error. V usage is TRBV20-1 and J usage is TRBJ2-1; a weak D match, TRBD2 (5 bases). The germline V gene encodes CDR1 DFQATT and CDR2 SNEGSKA (reference sequence). Trimming cost V 0 bases and J 9 bases, with 18 bases left between them. CDR3 length: 15 residues. The CDR3 sequence: CSARDQAVNGIEQFF. The CDR3 DNA follows: TGCAGTGCTAGAGATCAAGCGGTCAACGGGATTGAGCAGTTCTTC.

This clonotype occurred many times. J is TRBJ2-7 and V is TRBV2; a weak D match, TRBD1 (6 bases). The V end lost 1 base, the J end lost 3 bases, and 10 bases lay between the germline ends. The germline gives CDR1 SNHLY, CDR2 FYNNEI. CDR3 length: 14 residues. This CDR3 reads CASSEGTDVYEQYF. The CDR3 DNA follows: TGTGCCAGCAGTGAAGGGACAGACGTCTACGAGCAGTACTTC. Drawing the rest from reference TRBV2 and TRBJ2-7, the complete variable domain is EPEVTQTPSHQVTQMGQEVILRCVPISNHLYFYWYRQILGQKVEFLVSFYNNEISEKSEIFDDQFSVERPDGSNFTLKIRSTKLEDSAMYFCASSEGTDVYEQYFGPGTRLTVT.

In its sample, this clonotype was seen a few times. A junction end diverges from the germline sequence, so it may reflect a read error. The chain links TRBV30 to TRBJ2-1, with 7 bases that match TRBD1. The CDR3 is 16 residues long. Per germline, CDR1 GTSNPN and CDR2 SVGIG (reference sequence). CDR3 nucleotides: TGTGCCTGGAGTGTAGGGGGCAGGAGTTCCTACAGTGAGCAGTTCTTC. Residues: CAWSVGGRSSYSEQFF.

There are many counts of this clonotype. V and J are TRBV6-2 or TRBV6-3 and TRBJ1-2; D gene unclear. The CDR3 has 15 residues. The germline V and J ends were trimmed by 2 bases and 0 bases, with 10 bases remaining between them. CDR1 and CDR2 (germline): MNHEY, SVGEGT. This CDR3 is CASSYQTGSNYGYTF. The CDR3 region has the DNA TGTGCCAGCAGTTACCAGACCGGGTCTAACTATGGCTACACCTTC.

This clonotype was counted at least ten times. The chain links TRBV12-3 or TRBV12-4 to TRBJ1-1; unclear D gene. The CDR3 length is 14 residues. Trimming pared 3 bases from V and 8 bases from J, leaving 16 bases between. The CDR3 loop is CASSLIRERKEAFF. The DNA for the CDR3 is TGTGCCAGCAGTTTGATAAGGGAACGGAAGGAAGCTTTCTTT.

This clonotype has a count of ten or more. The rearrangement joins TRBV11-2 to TRBJ2-5, with 8 bases identical to TRBD2. Looked up from germline, CDR1 is SGHAT and CDR2 is FQNNGV. This CDR3 has 16 residues. V dropped 1 base and J dropped 5; count of bases not matched to a gene: 9. The CDR3 nucleotides are TGTGCCAGCAGCTTAGGTGGTCGGGGGGGCGGGGAGACCCAGTACTTC. This gives the protein CASSLGGRGGGETQYF.

This clonotype came up once. In DNA form, the CDR3 reads TGTGCCAGGGCGGGACTAGCGGGGGGCACCGGGGAGCTGTTTTTT. The encoded protein is CARAGLAGGTGELFF. V is TRBV2 and J is TRBJ2-2; 15 nucleotides line up with TRBD2. This CDR3 has 15 residues. Germline values: CDR1 SNHLY, CDR2 FYNNEI. V lost 9 bases, J lost 4 bases, and 3 bases stayed unmatched.

This clonotype came up many times. The V call is TRBV29-1, the J call TRBJ2-1; TRBD2 matches at 11 bases. CDR1 and CDR2 from the germline V gene are SQVTM and ANQGSEA. The CDR3 is made up of 15 amino acids. J gave up 4 bases and V 4 bases, and 6 bases lay outside the gene matches. CDR3 protein: CSVVLGLAVYNEQFF. The CDR3 DNA sequence: TGCAGCGTTGTCCTGGGACTAGCGGTTTACAATGAGCAGTTCTTC.

The chain combines TRBV6-1 with TRBJ1-2; no reliable D call. The CDR3 loop spans 16 amino acids. V dropped 0 bases and J dropped 3 bases, with 14 bases sitting between them. CDR1 is MNHNS, CDR2 SASEGT, per germline. The CDR3 bases are TGTGCCAGCAGTGAAGCCCCCGGGTCGAAGTACTATGGCTACACCTTC. Its protein product is CASSEAPGSKYYGYTF.

Ten or more counts support this clonotype. The rearrangement joins TRBV27 to TRBJ1-1, with no clear D. The V gene's germline CDR1 is MNHEY and CDR2 SMNVEV (reference sequence). The CDR3 covers 15 residues. Deletions cut 0 bases from V and 1 base from J, with 9 bases between. The CDR3 DNA sequence: TGTGCCAGCAGTTTATCGAACGGTCGGAACACTGAAGCTTTCTTT. The encoded protein is CASSLSNGRNTEAFF.

Only a few counts were recorded for this clonotype. This sequence joins TRBV12-3 or TRBV12-4 and TRBJ2-2, with D unclear. The CDR3 is 15 residues long. The V end was cut by 5 bases, the J end by 1 base, with 11 bases between. In DNA, the CDR3 is TGTGCCAGCAGTCCCTGGGCCCTGAACACCGGGGAGCTGTTTTTT. Residues: CASSPWALNTGELFF.

The gene calls are TRBV10-1 and TRBJ1-6; TRBD1 is a possible D gene (5 bases). Germline V gene data show CDR1 as WNHNN and CDR2 as SYGVQD (reference sequence). CDR3 length: 14 amino acids. With 4 bases removed from V and 6 bases from J, the gap between germline ends came to 10 bases. CDR3 bases: TGCGCCAGCAGTGCCGGGACGGTTAATTCACCCCTCCACTTT. Its translation is CASSAGTVNSPLHF.

In regard to this clonotype: Possible read error: a much larger clone is one base away. The chain combines TRBV13 with TRBJ2-5, with D tentatively TRBD2 (6 bases). The end of the DNA aligns better with TRBJ2-1, so the J call may be wrong. The CDR3 has 15 residues. Germline CDR1 is PRHDT and CDR2 is FYEKMQ (reference sequence). CDR3 in amino acids: CASSVAFGGAETQFF. The CDR3, as DNA: TGTGCCAGCAGCGTAGCTTTCGGGGGAGCTGAGACCCAGTTCTTC.

This chain uses TRBV20-1 with TRBJ1-4, with D perhaps matching TRBD1 (6 bases). Germline assignment: CDR1 DFQATT and CDR2 SNEGSKA (reference sequence). The ends were cut back, 1 base at V and 8 bases at J, with 11 bases in the middle. CDR3 length equals 13 residues. The CDR3 protein is CSARAGAGEKLFF. Here the CDR3 DNA reads TGCAGTGCTAGAGCAGGGGCGGGGGAAAAACTGTTTTTT.

This clonotype was seen a few times. DNA of the CDR3: TGTGCCTGGGGAGGACAGGGCCAAGAGACCCAGTACTTC. Residues: CAWGGQGQETQYF. The rearrangement links TRBV30 to TRBJ2-5, with 8 positions matching TRBD1. CDR1 and CDR2 (germline): GTSNPN, SVGIG (reference sequence). The CDR3 totals 13 residues. Losses at the gene ends were 5 bases for V and 1 base for J; bases not matched to a gene: 3.

This clonotype has a count of ten or more. This chain connects TRBV30 to TRBJ2-7, with D hard to call. Germline CDR1 GTSNPN, CDR2 SVGIG (reference sequence). The CDR3 totals 10 residues. V shed 5 bases and J shed 6 bases, with 8 bases lying between them. The CDR3 protein is CAWGLGEQYF. The CDR3 DNA sequence: TGTGCCTGGGGGCTCGGCGAGCAGTACTTC.

The sample holds many counts of this clonotype. The J gene is TRBJ2-2, the V gene TRBV12-3 or TRBV12-4; the D is unclear. The CDR3 runs to 12 residues. The ends were cut back, 2 bases at V and 7 bases at J, with 5 bases in the middle. The CDR3 loop reads CASSLNYGELFF. For the CDR3, the DNA is TGTGCCAGCAGTTTAAATTACGGGGAGCTGTTTTTT.

This clonotype was counted many times. The chain employs TRBV20-1 and TRBJ2-5; TRBD1 matches at 8 bases. CDR1 and CDR2 (germline): DFQATT, SNEGSKA (reference sequence). The V and J ends lost 3 bases and 4 bases, in that order; junction bases with no gene match: 4. The CDR3 runs to 13 residues. CDR3 DNA sequence: TGCAGTGCTAGTGGGGGGACAGGAGAGACCCAGTACTTC. Its translation: CSASGGTGETQYF.

A word on this clonotype: This may be a read error, as it is one base from a much larger clone. This rearrangement joins TRBV2 to TRBJ1-2; 9 positions agree with TRBD1. The germline CDR1 and CDR2 sequences are SNHLY and FYNNEI. This CDR3 region has 15 residues. With V trimmed by 11 bases and J by 5 bases, 15 bases remained unmatched. The CDR3 nucleotides read TGTGCCTCCTCTACGGACAGGGGCGACCAATATGGCTACACCTTC. Its protein product is CASSTDRGDQYGYTF.

This clonotype was picked up many times. The J gene is TRBJ2-5, the V gene TRBV3-1; D call uncertain. This CDR3 comprises 14 residues. V lost 1 base to trimming and J lost 2 bases, with 8 bases between them. Germline V lookup: CDR1 LGHDT, CDR2 YNNKEL (reference sequence). CDR3: CASSQGSTQETQYF. CDR3 DNA sequence: TGTGCCAGCAGCCAAGGGAGTACTCAAGAGACCCAGTACTTC.